Presented here are 8 T cell receptor beta chains from one specimen sequenced in a study of blood T cell repertoires in COVID-19. Data came from immunoSEQ multiplex PCR; TCRdb stores just in-frame clones and leaves some out. Of about 130,000 clones listed, around nine tenths are singletons. Specimen: peripheral blood. These receptor sequences come from a man aged 45-60 years with active COVID-19.

V usage is TRBV5-1 and J usage is TRBJ1-2; D gene uncertain. CDR3 length: 15 residues. Trimming left V 3 bases short and J 4 bases short, with 16 bases between. The germline V gene has CDR1 SGHRS and CDR2 YFSETQ. The DNA for the CDR3 is TGCGCCAGCAGCTCCTGGGCGGGTGTAGGCTATGGCTACACCTTC. Protein sequence: CASSSWAGVGYGYTF.

In its sample, this clone was seen once. The chain couples TRBV5-4 to TRBJ1-1, with D tentatively TRBD1 (5 bases). The CDR3 is made up of 14 amino acids. The ends were cut back, 4 bases at V and 4 bases at J, with 14 bases in the middle. Germline-derived CDR1 and CDR2 are SGHNT and YYREEE (reference sequence). The CDR3 reads CASSTGFGATEAFF. The CDR3 coding sequence is TGTGCCAGCAGCACCGGATTTGGGGCCACTGAAGCTTTCTTT.

This clone has only one observation. The chain links TRBV7-9 to TRBJ1-1, with D perhaps TRBD1 (5 bases). CDR3 size: 13 residues. Per germline, CDR1 SEHNR and CDR2 FQNEAQ (reference sequence). The germline V and J ends were trimmed by 1 base and 6 bases, with 9 bases remaining between them. CDR3 loop: CASSLVQGAEAFF. CDR3 nucleotides: TGTGCCAGCAGCTTAGTCCAGGGCGCTGAAGCTTTCTTT.

The genes are TRBV7-2 and TRBJ2-4; unclear D gene. Trimming stripped 1 base from V and 5 bases from J, with 9 bases between. Germline V gene data show CDR1 as SGHTA and CDR2 as FQGNSA. The CDR3 has 14 amino acids. CDR3 sequence reads: CASSLVYQENIQYF. In DNA form, the CDR3 reads TGTGCCAGCAGCTTAGTGTATCAGGAAAACATTCAGTACTTC.

The rearrangement links TRBV7-9 to TRBJ2-7; D uncertain. Germline V gene lookup returns CDR1 SEHNR and CDR2 FQNEAQ (reference sequence). Trimming took off 5 bases at V and 5 bases at J, with 7 bases between the two ends. This CDR3 region has 11 residues. CDR3 nucleotides: TGTGCCAGCAGCCGAGCCAACGAGCAGTACTTC. Translated, it gives CASSRANEQYF.

This chain uses TRBV6-6 with TRBJ2-3; no definite D call. The CDR3 length is 14 residues. Germline CDR1 MNHNY, CDR2 SVGAGI (reference sequence). The ends were cut back, 5 bases at V and 0 bases at J, with 9 bases in the middle. CDR3 nucleotide sequence: TGTGCCAGCAGTGGGCAGTTTAGCACAGATACGCAGTATTTT. Encoded protein: CASSGQFSTDTQYF.

This chain joins TRBV29-1 and TRBJ1-5, with a tentative D call TRBD1 (5 bases). In germline, CDR1 is SQVTM, CDR2 ANQGSEA. The CDR3 has 12 residues. V gave up 7 bases and J gave up 4 bases, with 11 bases separating them. The chain's CDR3 is CSASDSNQPQHF. CDR3 coding DNA: TGCAGCGCCTCTGACAGTAATCAGCCCCAGCATTTT.

This chain uses TRBV13 with TRBJ2-1; TRBD2 matches 7 bases. This CDR3 is 16 amino acids long. CDR1 is PRHDT and CDR2 is FYEKMQ in the germline V gene (reference sequence). J gave up 0 bases and V 2 bases, and 4 bases lay outside the gene matches. CDR3 sequence: CASSLPSGSSYNEQFF. Here the CDR3 DNA reads TGTGCCAGCAGCTTACCTAGCGGAAGCTCCTACAATGAGCAGTTCTTC.